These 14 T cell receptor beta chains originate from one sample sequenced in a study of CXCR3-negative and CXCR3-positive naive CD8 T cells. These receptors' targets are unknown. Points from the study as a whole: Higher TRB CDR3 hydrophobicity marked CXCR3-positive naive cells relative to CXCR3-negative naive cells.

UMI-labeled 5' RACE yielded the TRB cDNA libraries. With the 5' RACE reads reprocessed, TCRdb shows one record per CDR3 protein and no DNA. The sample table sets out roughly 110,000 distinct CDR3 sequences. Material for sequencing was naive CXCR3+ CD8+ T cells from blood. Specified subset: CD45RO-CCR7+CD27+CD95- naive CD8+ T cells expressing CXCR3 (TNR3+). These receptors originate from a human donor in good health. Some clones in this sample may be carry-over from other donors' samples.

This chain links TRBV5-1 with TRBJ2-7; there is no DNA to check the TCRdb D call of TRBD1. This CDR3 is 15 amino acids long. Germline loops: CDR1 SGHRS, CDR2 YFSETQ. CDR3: CASSWTGTTPYEQYF.

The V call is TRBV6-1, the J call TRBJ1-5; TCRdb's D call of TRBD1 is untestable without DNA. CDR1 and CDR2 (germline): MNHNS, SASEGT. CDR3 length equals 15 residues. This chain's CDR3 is CASSATGGPREPQHF.

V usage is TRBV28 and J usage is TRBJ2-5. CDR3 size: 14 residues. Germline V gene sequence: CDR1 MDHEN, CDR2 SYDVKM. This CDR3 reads CASSRIKYQETQYF. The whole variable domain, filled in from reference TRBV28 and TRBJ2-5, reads DVKVTQSSRYLVKRTGEKVFLECVQDMDHENMFWYRQDPGLGLRLIYFSYDVKMKEKGDIPEGYSVSREKKERFSLILESASTNQTSMYLCASSRIKYQETQYFGPGTRLLVL.

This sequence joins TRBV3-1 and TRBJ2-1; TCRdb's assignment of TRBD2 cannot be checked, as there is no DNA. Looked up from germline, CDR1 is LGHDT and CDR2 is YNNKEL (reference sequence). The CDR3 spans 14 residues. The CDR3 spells CASSQALASHEQFF.

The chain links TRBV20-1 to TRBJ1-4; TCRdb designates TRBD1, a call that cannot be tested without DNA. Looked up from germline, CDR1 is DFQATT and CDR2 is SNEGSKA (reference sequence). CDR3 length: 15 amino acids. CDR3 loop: CSARGGGATNEKLFF.

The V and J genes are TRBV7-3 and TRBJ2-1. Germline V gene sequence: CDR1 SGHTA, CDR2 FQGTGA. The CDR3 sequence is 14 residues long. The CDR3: CASSLTSDFNEQFF.

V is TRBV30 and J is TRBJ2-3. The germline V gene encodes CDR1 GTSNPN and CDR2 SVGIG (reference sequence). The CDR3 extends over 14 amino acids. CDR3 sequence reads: CAWSVGPGTDTQYF.

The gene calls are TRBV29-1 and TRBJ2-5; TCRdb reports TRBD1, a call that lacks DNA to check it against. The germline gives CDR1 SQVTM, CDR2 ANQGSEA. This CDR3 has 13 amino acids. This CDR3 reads CSAPRRGQETQYF.

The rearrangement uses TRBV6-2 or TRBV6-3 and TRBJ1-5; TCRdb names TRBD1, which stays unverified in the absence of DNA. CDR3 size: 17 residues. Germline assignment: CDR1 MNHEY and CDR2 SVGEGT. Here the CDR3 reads CASSYLWDPYSNQPQHF.

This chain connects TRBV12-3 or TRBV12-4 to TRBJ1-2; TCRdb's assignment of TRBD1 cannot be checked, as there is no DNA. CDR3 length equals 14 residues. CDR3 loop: CASSFGTENYGYTF.

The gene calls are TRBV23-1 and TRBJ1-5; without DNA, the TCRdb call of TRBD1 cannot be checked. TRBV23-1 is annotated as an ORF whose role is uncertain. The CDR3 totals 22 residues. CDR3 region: CASSQSSTRPNNRGLVDQPQHF.

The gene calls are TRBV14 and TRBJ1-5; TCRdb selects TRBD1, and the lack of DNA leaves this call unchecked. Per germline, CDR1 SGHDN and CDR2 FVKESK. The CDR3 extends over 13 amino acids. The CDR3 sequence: CASSRLPGGTQHF.

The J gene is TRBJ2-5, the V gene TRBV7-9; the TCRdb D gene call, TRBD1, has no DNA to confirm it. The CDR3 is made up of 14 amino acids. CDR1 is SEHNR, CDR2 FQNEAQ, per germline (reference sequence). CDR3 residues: CASSPPSVGETQYF.

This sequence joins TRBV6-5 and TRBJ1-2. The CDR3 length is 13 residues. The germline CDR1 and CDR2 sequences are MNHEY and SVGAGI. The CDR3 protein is CASSYLPGDGYTF.